The 19 T cell receptor beta chains below come from one sample, sequenced in a study of shared clonotypes between healthy human individuals. Only in-frame clones appear in the TCRdb table, and some are missing; sequencing was by immunoSEQ multiplex PCR. The table lists some 500,000 clones, roughly 80% of them singletons, with about 12% in the top ten. Material for sequencing was PBMCs. These TCRs come from a woman in her 40s in good health. Some clones in this sample may be carry-over from other donors' samples.

The chain carries TRBV29-1 and TRBJ2-5; TRBD2 agrees at 11 bases. The CDR3 is 15 amino acids. From germline, CDR1 is SQVTM and CDR2 ANQGSEA. The trim removed 5 bases at V and 6 bases at J, leaving 11 bases unmatched. Here the CDR3 DNA reads TGCAGCGTTCAAGGGTCCGGGACTAGCGGCCAGACCCAGTACTTC. It is translated as CSVQGSGTSGQTQYF.

This clone was counted a single time. The likely explanation is a read error, given a far larger clone one base away. Without the conserved terminal phenylalanine or tryptophan, this CDR3 likely stems from a read error. The gene calls are TRBV5-6 and TRBJ2-7; D remains ambiguous. CDR1 is SGHDT, CDR2 YYEEEE, per germline. CDR3 length: 12 amino acids. The V end lost 1 base, the J end lost 3 bases, and 5 bases lay between the germline ends. The CDR3 DNA sequence: TGTGCCAGCAGCTTGAGGAGCTACGAGCAGTACCTC. Translated: CASSLRSYEQYL.

The J gene is TRBJ2-7, the V gene TRBV28; unclear D gene. Germline assignment: CDR1 MDHEN and CDR2 SYDVKM. Between the trimmed V and J ends, which lost 2 bases and 0 bases, there was a span of 8 bases. CDR3 size: 14 residues. Here the CDR3 DNA reads TGTGCCAGCAGTTTAATGCGGAACTCCTACGAGCAGTACTTC. Amino acid sequence: CASSLMRNSYEQYF.

This clone was observed a single time. A much larger clone lies a single base off, so this may be a read error. This chain uses TRBV4-2 with TRBJ1-2; D unresolved. Trimming removed 1 base from V and 8 bases from J, with 14 bases in between. The CDR3 covers 14 residues. Germline V gives CDR1 LGHNA, CDR2 YNFKEQ. The CDR3, as DNA: TGTGCCAGCAGCCAAGGTGGACCCGGGTCCGGCTACACCTTC. Protein sequence: CASSQGGPGSGYTF.

The rearrangement uses TRBV6-4 and TRBJ2-3, with 8 nucleotides matching TRBD2. The V segment lost 2 bases and the J segment 6 bases; nucleotides outside the gene matches: 7. The germline V gene has CDR1 MRHNA and CDR2 SNTAGT. The CDR3 has 15 residues. Here the CDR3 DNA reads TGTGCCAGCAGTGACAGAGCGGGAGAGACCGATACGCAGTATTTT. This encodes CASSDRAGETDTQYF.

The V call is TRBV6-5, the J call TRBJ2-7; perhaps TRBD1 as D (6 bases). V was shortened by 8 bases and J by 3 bases, with 17 bases between the two germline ends. The CDR3 contains 14 residues. Germline V gives CDR1 MNHEY, CDR2 SVGAGI. Here the CDR3 DNA reads TGTGCCAGCCGAACTAGACAGGAGGTCTACGAGCAGTACTTC. Amino acids: CASRTRQEVYEQYF.

The chain joins TRBV5-4 to TRBJ2-1; TRBD2 matches 11 bases. The V gene's germline CDR1 is SGHNT and CDR2 YYREEE (reference sequence). This CDR3 contains 13 residues. The V segment lost 7 bases and the J segment 5 bases; nucleotides outside the gene matches: 2. The CDR3 here is CASGLAGHNEQFF. The CDR3 DNA reads TGTGCCAGCGGACTAGCGGGTCACAATGAGCAGTTCTTC. The full variable domain, completed using reference TRBV5-4 and TRBJ2-1, is ETGVTQSPTHLIKTRGQQVTLRCSSQSGHNTVSWYQQALGQGPQFIFQYYREEENGRGNFPPRFSGLQFPNYSSELNVNALELDDSALYLCASGLAGHNEQFFGPGTRLTVL.

This chain uses TRBV5-4 with TRBJ2-3; 7 bases map to TRBD2. This CDR3 has 15 residues. The V gene end was trimmed by 1 base and the J gene end by 2 bases; junction bases not matched to a gene: 4. The germline CDR1 and CDR2 sequences are SGHNT and YYREEE (reference sequence). The CDR3 nucleotides read TGTGCCAGCAGCTTGACTAGCGCCTTCACAGATACGCAGTATTTT. This encodes CASSLTSAFTDTQYF.

This clone was observed a handful of times. This chain uses TRBV5-1 with TRBJ2-7; TRBD1 matches at 10 bases. V lost 4 bases to trimming and J lost 5 bases; unmatched junction nucleotides: 12. Per germline, CDR1 SGHRS and CDR2 YFSETQ. The CDR3 covers 16 residues. The CDR3 nucleotides read TGCGCCAGCAGCAAAGAACCGGGACAGGGGATCAACGAGCAGTACTTC. This encodes CASSKEPGQGINEQYF.

The chain joins TRBV6-6 to TRBJ2-3; 7 nucleotides line up with TRBD1. Germline loops: CDR1 MNHNY, CDR2 SVGAGI (reference sequence). CDR3 length: 15 residues. V shed 5 bases, J shed 4 bases, and the junction held 9 bases outside the gene matches. In DNA form, the CDR3 reads TGTGCCAGCAGTCAGACCAAGCAGGGGGCAGATACGCAGTATTTT. Protein: CASSQTKQGADTQYF.

This clone was counted between two and nine times. The V and J genes are TRBV7-8 and TRBJ2-7; the match to TRBD2 covers 8 bases. V lost 3 bases, J lost 1 base, and 5 bases stayed unmatched. Germline assignment: CDR1 SGHVS and CDR2 FQNEAQ. The CDR3 extends over 15 amino acids. CDR3 sequence reads: CASSFGTSISYEQYF. CDR3 DNA: TGTGCCAGCAGCTTTGGGACTAGTATTTCCTACGAGCAGTACTTC.

This clone was seen a few times. This chain uses TRBV21-1 with TRBJ2-7; the DNA was not compared with TRBD1, the D call given in the table. TRBV21-1 is a pseudogene locus. CDR3 length: 12 residues. The CDR3 sequence: CAPIQTSYEQYF. The DNA of the CDR3 is TGTGCCCCGATACAGACCTCCTACGAGCAGTACTTC.

Concerning this clone itself: The sample has other DNA sequences that encode this CDR3 too. The V and J genes are TRBV28 and TRBJ1-4, with D hard to call. Germline lookup yields CDR1 MDHEN and CDR2 SYDVKM. The CDR3 contains 14 residues. Trimming left V 4 bases short and J 0 bases short, with 6 bases between. The DNA of the CDR3 is TGTGCCAGCAGTTCAGGAGCAACTAATGAAAAACTGTTTTTT. Translation: CASSSGATNEKLFF.

The V gene is TRBV5-1, the J gene TRBJ2-1, with D unclear. The germline gives CDR1 SGHRS, CDR2 YFSETQ. The CDR3 contains 13 residues. The V and J ends lost 0 bases and 5 bases respectively, with 6 bases between them. The CDR3 region is CASSLDSNNEQFF. The CDR3 DNA reads TGCGCCAGCAGCTTGGACAGTAACAATGAGCAGTTCTTC.

V usage is TRBV10-3 and J usage is TRBJ2-7; 8 bases map to TRBD2. With V trimmed by 1 base and J by 4 bases, 6 bases remained unmatched. This CDR3 comprises 15 residues. Per the germline V gene, CDR1 is ENHRY and CDR2 is SYGVKD. The CDR3 loop is CAISEWASGLYEQYF. The CDR3, as DNA: TGTGCCATCAGTGAGTGGGCTAGCGGGCTGTACGAGCAGTACTTC.

The chain is built from TRBV2 and TRBJ2-7, with 9 positions matching TRBD1. The CDR3 is made up of 12 amino acids. Trimming at V came to 5 bases and at J to 7 bases, leaving 3 bases not matched to a gene. Germline assignment: CDR1 SNHLY and CDR2 FYNNEI. The CDR3 DNA sequence: TGTGCCAGCAGTAAAGACAGGGGGGAGCAGTACTTC. Translation: CASSKDRGEQYF.

This clone was seen only a few times. The chain carries TRBV20-1 and TRBJ2-1; D gene unclear. Germline assignment: CDR1 DFQATT and CDR2 SNEGSKA (reference sequence). Trimming took 1 base from V and 10 from J, leaving 8 bases between them. CDR3 length equals 11 residues. The CDR3 spells CSARGVREQFF. The CDR3 DNA reads as TGCAGTGCTAGAGGAGTACGGGAGCAGTTCTTC.

This clone was seen a few times. This chain links TRBV27 with TRBJ1-2, with 8 positions matching TRBD1. Germline V gene lookup returns CDR1 MNHEY and CDR2 SMNVEV (reference sequence). With 6 bases clipped from V and 4 bases from J, the junction kept 10 bases outside the gene matches. The CDR3 has 15 amino acids. DNA for the CDR3: TGTGCCAGCAGGAAGACAGGGGCGGGTTCCTATGGCTACACCTTC. Translation gives CASRKTGAGSYGYTF.

This clone was seen just once. In nucleotides, the CDR3 is TGTGCCAGCTCACCTGGCGGGAGGGAGACCCAGTACTTC. This codes for CASSPGGRETQYF. The chain is built from TRBV18 and TRBJ2-5; 8 bases line up with TRBD2. The CDR3 is 13 amino acids. The ends lost 3 bases at V and 5 bases at J; junction bases unmatched: 2. The germline gives CDR1 KGHSH, CDR2 LQKENI.